One sample yielded the 28 T cell receptor beta chains listed below, sequenced in a study of blood T cells in healthy people across ages. With a J-beta primer mix and a sample-barcoded 5' primer, a second PCR ran about 7 to 12 cycles. TCRdb reanalysed the 5' RACE reads using MiXCR and keeps one entry per CDR3 protein. Of roughly 1.5 million distinct CDR3 sequences in the sample, approximately 43% were seen once. The source material was blood. The receptors shown here come from a woman aged 18-29 years in good health.

This clonotype came up a few times. V and J are TRBV29-1 and TRBJ2-7; TRBD1 agrees at 11 bases. The CDR3 runs to 14 residues. V lost 6 bases, J lost 5 bases, and 9 bases stayed unmatched. Germline loops: CDR1 SQVTM, CDR2 ANQGSEA. The CDR3 DNA reads as TGCAGCGTGACCGGACAGGGGGCGCCAAACGAGCAGTACTTC. Translated, it gives CSVTGQGAPNEQYF.

This chain links TRBV7-2 with TRBJ1-2; the D is unclear. The ends were cut back, 1 base at V and 5 bases at J, with 11 bases in the middle. The CDR3 totals 14 residues. Germline V gene data show CDR1 as SGHTA and CDR2 as FQGNSA. The CDR3 is CASSLEVRSYGYTF. CDR3 bases: TGTGCCAGCAGCTTAGAGGTCAGGAGTTATGGCTACACCTTC.

This clonotype was seen ten or more times. The J gene is TRBJ1-5, the V gene TRBV10-3, with 7 bases matching TRBD1. CDR1 is ENHRY and CDR2 is SYGVKD in the germline V gene. V was pared by 8 bases and J by 5 bases, with 9 bases of the junction left unmatched. This CDR3 spans 14 amino acids. The CDR3 region has the DNA TGTGCCATCGGACCGGGACAGACTTATCAGCCCCAGCATTTT. Translating it yields CAIGPGQTYQPQHF.

The chain has TRBV25-1 and TRBJ1-1; perhaps TRBD1 as D (5 bases). The V and J ends lost 8 bases and 3 bases respectively, with 13 bases between them. This CDR3 is built from 13 residues. Germline lookup yields CDR1 MGHDK and CDR2 SYGVNS. Here the CDR3 DNA reads TGTGCCAGCGTGGGAGGAGGGGACACTGAAGCTTTCTTT. Protein product: CASVGGGDTEAFF.

The chain uses TRBV7-2 and TRBJ2-7; 12 nucleotides line up with TRBD2. CDR3 length: 16 amino acids. Germline V CDR1 and CDR2: SGHTA, FQGNSA. With 3 bases clipped from V and 2 bases from J, the junction kept 5 bases outside the gene matches. In DNA, the CDR3 is TGTGCCAGCAGCTTCGGGACTAGCGGGTTCGCCTACGAGCAGTACTTC. Protein product: CASSFGTSGFAYEQYF. Looking up the rest from reference TRBV7-2 and TRBJ2-7 gives the full variable domain: GAGVSQSPSNKVTEKGKDVELRCDPISGHTALYWYRQSLGQGLEFLIYFQGNSAPDKSGLPSDRFSAERTGGSVSTLTIQRTQQEDSAVYLCASSFGTSGFAYEQYFGPGTRLTVT.

As regards this clonotype: At one boundary the junction diverges from the germline segment, which might be a read error. V gene TRBV9 combines with J gene TRBJ1-1, with D possibly TRBD1 on 5 matching bases. CDR1 and CDR2 from the germline V gene are SGDLS and YYNGEE. The CDR3 has 13 residues. The chain's CDR3 is CASGVVGQNEAFF. The CDR3 region has the DNA TGTGCCAGCGGCGTGGTAGGACAAAATGAAGCTTTCTTT.

This clonotype has just one count. This chain joins TRBV4-1 and TRBJ2-1; TRBD1 aligns across 8 bases. The CDR3 consists of 17 residues. The trim removed 1 base at V and 5 bases at J, leaving 10 bases unmatched. Germline V gene lookup returns CDR1 MGHRA and CDR2 YSYEKL. CDR3 nucleotides: TGCGCCAGCAGCCAAGGTCTCCAGGGGGCGTTGGACAATGAGCAGTTCTTC. Residues: CASSQGLQGALDNEQFF.

The chain links TRBV4-3 to TRBJ1-1, with 7 bases matching TRBD1. CDR3 length equals 16 residues. Losses at the gene ends were 1 base for V and 3 bases for J; bases not matched to a gene: 8. CDR1 and CDR2 from the germline V gene are LGHNA and YSLEER. CDR3 bases: TGCGCCAGCAGCCAAGTTCCCGGGACAGTAGACACTGAAGCTTTCTTT. Amino acids: CASSQVPGTVDTEAFF.

Here the CDR3 reads CASTNASGGADTDTQYF. For the CDR3, the DNA is TGTGCCAGCACCAACGCCTCAGGGGGCGCGGACACAGATACGCAGTATTTT. This chain joins TRBV21-1 and TRBJ2-3; TRBD1 is the table's D call, not checked against the DNA. TRBV21-1 constitutes a pseudogene. CDR3 size: 17 residues.

The chain is built from TRBV6-6 and TRBJ1-1; D is perhaps TRBD1 (6 bases). The CDR3 loop spans 14 amino acids. Germline V gives CDR1 MNHNY, CDR2 SVGAGI (reference sequence). V was trimmed by 0 bases and J by 4 bases, leaving 9 bases between them. The CDR3 loop reads CASSYSARGTEAFF. The CDR3 DNA sequence: TGTGCCAGCAGTTACTCGGCCAGGGGCACTGAAGCTTTCTTT.

V usage is TRBV20-1 and J usage is TRBJ1-4, with a possible D match to TRBD1 (5 bases). Trimming shortened V by 4 bases and J by 0 bases, and 12 bases separated the two germline ends. The CDR3 spans 15 residues. Looked up from germline, CDR1 is DFQATT and CDR2 is SNEGSKA (reference sequence). The CDR3 region is CSATIDSTTNEKLFF. The CDR3 DNA reads TGCAGTGCTACCATTGACAGTACAACTAATGAAAAACTGTTTTTT.

The CDR3 here is CASRPAGPSSDTQYF. The CDR3, as DNA: TGTGCCAGCAGACCGGCAGGCCCCAGCTCAGATACGCAGTATTTT. J is TRBJ2-3 and V is TRBV11-2; D unresolved. Germline CDR1 and CDR2: SGHAT and FQNNGV. This CDR3 is built from 15 residues. V gave up 6 bases and J gave up 4 bases, with 17 bases separating them.

The chain employs TRBV5-1 and TRBJ1-2, with D unresolved. V lost 3 bases and J lost 4, with 13 bases in between. The germline V gene has CDR1 SGHRS and CDR2 YFSETQ. The CDR3 has 14 residues. CDR3 amino acids: CASSSGSSGYGYTF. The CDR3 DNA is TGCGCCAGCAGCTCAGGATCTTCCGGCTATGGCTACACCTTC.

The table lists this clonotype with a few counts. The CDR3 DNA follows: TGTGCCAGCGGCGGGACCCTGTGGAATGAGCAGTTCTTC. Its protein product is CASGGTLWNEQFF. This chain links TRBV6-2 or TRBV6-3 with TRBJ2-1; a possible D gene is TRBD2 (6 bases). The CDR3 runs to 13 residues. Trimming shortened V by 8 bases and J by 7 bases, and 15 bases separated the two germline ends. Germline CDR1 is MNHEY and CDR2 is SVGEGT.

This clonotype occurred once. The chain uses TRBV6-2 or TRBV6-3 and TRBJ1-5; 7 positions match TRBD1. The CDR3 totals 15 residues. The junction had 3 bases not matched to a gene; V was cut back by 4 bases and J by 0 bases. Per the germline V gene, CDR1 is MNHEY and CDR2 is SVGEGT. The CDR3 is CASSWTGLSNQPQHF. CDR3 bases: TGTGCCAGCAGTTGGACAGGACTTAGCAATCAGCCCCAGCATTTT.

This clonotype appeared a few times. The V gene is TRBV20-1, the J gene TRBJ2-2, with a weak D call TRBD1 (6 bases). The CDR3 is 14 amino acids. Germline V gene sequence: CDR1 DFQATT, CDR2 SNEGSKA (reference sequence). The germline V and J ends were trimmed by 0 bases and 2 bases, with 7 bases remaining between them. Here the CDR3 DNA reads TGCAGTGCTAGAGACGGGACAAACACCGGGGAGCTGTTTTTT. Protein sequence: CSARDGTNTGELFF.

In its sample, this clonotype was seen a few times. The CDR3 DNA is TGCAGTGCTGCAGCGGGGACTTACGAGCAGTACTTC. This encodes CSAAAGTYEQYF. The chain links TRBV20-1 to TRBJ2-7, with 7 positions matching TRBD2. The CDR3 is 12 residues long. From germline, CDR1 is DFQATT and CDR2 SNEGSKA (reference sequence). V gave up 5 bases and J gave up 4 bases; unmatched junction bases: 5.

This sequence joins TRBV7-6 and TRBJ2-1; maybe TRBD1 (6 bases). The CDR3 consists of 12 residues. V was clipped by 5 bases and J by 9 bases, with 11 bases between them. Germline lookup yields CDR1 SGHVS and CDR2 FNYEAQ. The CDR3 DNA sequence: TGTGCCAGCAGCAATCAGGGGAGTGAGCAGTTCTTC. It translates to CASSNQGSEQFF.

This clonotype was found a few times. CDR3 protein: CASSQDWSGAGGYTF. CDR3 sequence (DNA): TGCGCCAGCAGCCAAGATTGGTCCGGGGCTGGCGGCTACACCTTC. The rearrangement links TRBV4-3 to TRBJ1-2; D may be TRBD1 (5 bases). Trimming left V 0 bases short and J 8 bases short, with 16 bases between. The CDR3 is 15 residues long. Germline V CDR1 and CDR2: LGHNA, YSLEER.

This sequence joins TRBV21-1 and TRBJ1-2. TRBV21-1 is noted as a pseudogene. The CDR3 extends over 16 amino acids. The CDR3: CASNQSGNGWDYGYTF. DNA for the CDR3: TGTGCCAGCAACCAAAGCGGGAACGGTTGGGACTATGGCTACACCTTC.

The rearrangement joins TRBV10-1 to TRBJ1-2; no clear D. This CDR3 comprises 13 residues. Germline CDR1 is WNHNN and CDR2 is SYGVQD (reference sequence). V was trimmed by 6 bases and J by 4 bases, leaving 12 bases between them. CDR3 bases: TGCGCCAGCAGCGTGAATAGAGCCTATGGCTACACCTTC. It translates to CASSVNRAYGYTF.

This clonotype was picked up many times. V and J are TRBV20-1 and TRBJ2-7; the D is unclear. Germline CDR1 and CDR2: DFQATT and SNEGSKA (reference sequence). Trimming took 6 bases from V and 1 from J, leaving 10 bases between them. The CDR3 is 12 amino acids. The chain's CDR3 is CSAARPSYEQYF. Written as DNA, the CDR3 is TGCAGTGCGGCTCGGCCTTCCTACGAGCAGTACTTC.

This clonotype came up a few times. This rearrangement joins TRBV12-3 or TRBV12-4 to TRBJ2-3; either TRBD1 or TRBD2 may supply D (5 bases each). The CDR3 spans 13 residues. The V end lost 5 bases, the J end lost 4 bases, and 10 bases lay between the germline ends. The CDR3 region is CASSPREPDTQYF. DNA for the CDR3: TGTGCCAGCAGTCCCAGGGAGCCAGATACGCAGTATTTT.

This clonotype occurred a few times. The J gene is TRBJ2-1, the V gene TRBV29-1; the match to TRBD2 covers 8 bases. V shed 3 bases, J shed 7 bases, and the junction held 5 bases outside the gene matches. The CDR3 runs to 13 residues. CDR1 and CDR2 (germline): SQVTM, ANQGSEA. The CDR3 sequence: CSVEAGGGNEQFF. The CDR3 DNA reads as TGCAGCGTTGAGGCGGGAGGAGGGAATGAGCAGTTCTTC.

This clonotype was seen only a few times. This chain links TRBV6-7 with TRBJ2-3; D gene uncertain. Being an ORF, TRBV6-7 has a function that is uncertain. This CDR3 is 9 amino acids long. This CDR3 is CVGTDTQYF. In DNA, the CDR3 is TGTGTTGGTACAGATACGCAGTATTTT.

The gene calls are TRBV6-1 and TRBJ1-4; D may be TRBD1 (5 bases). The CDR3 totals 16 residues. The germline V gene has CDR1 MNHNS and CDR2 SASEGT. Trimming removed 4 bases at V and 7 bases at J, with 19 bases between. The CDR3 DNA reads as TGTGCCAGCAGTGCCGCTCGGGGGTCAGGTGTTGAAAAACTGTTTTTT. It translates to CASSAARGSGVEKLFF.

This rearrangement joins TRBV20-1 to TRBJ1-2; no definite D call. The CDR3 has 13 residues. Trimming shortened V by 0 bases and J by 8 bases, and 13 bases separated the two germline ends. Germline CDR1 DFQATT, CDR2 SNEGSKA (reference sequence). This chain's CDR3 is CSARDPPGVGYTF. DNA of the CDR3: TGCAGTGCTAGAGACCCACCTGGTGTCGGCTACACCTTC.

This clonotype has a handful of counts. The V call is TRBV29-1, the J call TRBJ2-7; maybe TRBD1 (7 bases). This CDR3 spans 13 amino acids. The V gene lost 7 bases and the J gene lost 3 bases, with 16 bases spanning the gap. CDR1 and CDR2 from the germline V gene are SQVTM and ANQGSEA. CDR3 amino acids: CSACGGTDYEQYF. The DNA of the CDR3 is TGCAGCGCGTGTGGGGGGACAGACTACGAGCAGTACTTC.